This T cell receptor (beta chain) appears in the sequencing data of a study of T cell responses to AZD1222 COVID-19 vaccine listed by TCRdb under 2021. In terms of the full investigation: Because spike-specific TCR depth and breadth did not differ between the two schedules, AZD1222 recipients who got a second dose at roughly 4 weeks were pooled with those who got a second dose at roughly 12 weeks. A total of over 230 trial participants underwent TCR sequencing, of whom 207 had received two doses of AZD1222 and around 26 had received two doses of the MenACWY control vaccine. Trial participants were enrolled by age into 18-55, 56-69 and 70-plus year subgroups, with about 150, 28 and 57 TCR-sequenced participants respectively. The research as a whole found: Because no day 14 peak-response samples were available, repertoires were characterized only after the peak T cell response. In the small 56-69-year group, the increase in depth fell short of significance, most likely because of low power. Reportedly, almost half of the unique spike-specific TCRs recognized epitopes lying outside the regions that are mutated in the B.1.351 and B.1.1.7 variants. Conclusions about previously exposed vaccinees were limited because only six or seven AZD1222 recipients were SARS-CoV-2 seropositive at baseline. Spike-specific TCR breadth and depth rose significantly after two AZD1222 doses compared with day 0 and with MenACWY recipients. Participants were mostly white British and included more females than males, and it was suggested by the authors that clonal diversity may have been underestimated. Vaccine-associated CD4 TCRs spanned the whole spike protein, with dominant responses in regions 160-218 and 743-854.

Per the publication, the time point label means: baseline before first vaccination. Vaccinee samples were obtained from the UK trials COV001 and COV002, which included a single-blind randomized controlled phase 2/3 trial of AZD1222 (ChAdOx1 nCoV-19) in healthy adults. For TCRbeta chain sequencing, PBMC samples from trial participants were taken at day 0 and at day 28 after the second dose. The CDR3 regions of human TCRbeta chains were analyzed by immunosequencing. From the authors' description of their analysis: TCRs in the repertoires were compared against a reference library of SARS-CoV-2-specific TCRs that had been generated with the MIRA antigen-specificity platform. Breadth was defined as the fraction of unique TCRs that were SARS-CoV-2-associated. Depth was defined as the fraction of total T cells that were SARS-CoV-2-associated. Using the MIRA data, each spike-specific TCR was assigned both to the spike region to which the TCR was reactive and to a CD4 or CD8 class. Log10-transformed breadth and depth values were compared by one-way ANOVA with Sidak's multiple comparisons tests. What TCRdb holds here is the immuneACCESS table cut down to in-frame rearrangements. Part of the clones is not present; checked against another copy, under half of the missing clones reflect an unresolved V gene, and the others are unexplained. For V, J and clone size, that table is used; D and trimming come from the DNA. The sample contains about 150,000 clones, 90% to 95% of them found a single time. About 1.5% of the sample is in the top ten clones.

A remark on this clone: The antigen this receptor binds is unknown. Base quality data are lacking; no much larger clone is found one base away.

This clonotype originated in an adult in good health. This specimen was peripheral blood, taken on day 0 of AZD1222 vaccination.

The CDR3 sequence is CASRLPGGIGGTDTQYF. The bases read TGTGCCAGCAGATTACCAGGAGGGATTGGCGGCACAGATACGCAGTATTTT. This chain is built from TRBV7-3 and TRBJ2-3; TRBD2 is perhaps the D gene, given 6 matching bases. Including cysteine and phenylalanine, the CDR3 has 17 amino acids. Only the CDR3 portion is preserved as DNA: 51 bases, with reading frame beginning at the first base. As encoded in the germline V gene, CDR1 is SGHTA while CDR2 is FQGTGA. Trimming takes 6 bases from V and 1 base from J, and the germline ends sit 20 bases apart.